The 5 T cell receptor beta chains below were found in one sample sequenced in a study of blood T cell repertoires in COVID-19. Assay used: immunoSEQ multiplex PCR; TCRdb lists only in-frame clones, some missing. The sample has over 130,000 clones, 88% seen once. The sequenced sample consisted of peripheral blood. Receptors originate from a human donor in a cohort sampled during active COVID-19.

The rearrangement uses TRBV3-1 (or the pseudogene TRBV3-2) and TRBJ2-7; a possible D gene is TRBD1 (5 bases). Trimming shortened V by 0 bases and J by 3 bases, and 12 bases separated the two germline ends. The CDR3 consists of 15 residues. CDR1 is LGHDT, CDR2 YNNKEL, per germline (reference sequence). The CDR3 reads CASSQDTRVGYEQYF. In DNA, the CDR3 is TGTGCCAGCAGCCAAGATACCAGGGTGGGCTACGAGCAGTACTTC.

The V and J genes are TRBV19 and TRBJ1-5, with 7 bases lining up with TRBD1. Germline V gene sequence: CDR1 LNHDA, CDR2 SQIVND (reference sequence). The CDR3 totals 14 residues. The V and J ends lost 6 bases and 2 bases, in that order; junction bases with no gene match: 4. The CDR3 nucleotides are TGTGCCAGTAGCGAAGGACAGGGCAATCAGCCCCAGCATTTT. Amino acid sequence: CASSEGQGNQPQHF.

V and J are TRBV5-4 and TRBJ2-1, with D possibly TRBD1 on 5 matching bases. Germline-derived CDR1 and CDR2 are SGHNT and YYREEE (reference sequence). The V gene lost 4 bases and the J gene lost 5 bases, with 13 bases spanning the gap. The CDR3 length is 14 residues. The CDR3 DNA reads TGTGCCAGCAGCGGGCAGGGAAACGACAATGAGCAGTTCTTC. As protein: CASSGQGNDNEQFF.

The chain carries TRBV19 and TRBJ2-3; D is unresolved. The CDR3 contains 14 residues. CDR1 LNHDA and CDR2 SQIVND come from the germline V gene (reference sequence). Trimming left V 3 bases short and J 4 bases short, with 11 bases between. CDR3 nucleotide sequence: TGTGCCAGTAGTATTTCTGGCGGTGCAGATACGCAGTATTTT. It codes for CASSISGGADTQYF.

V usage is TRBV27 and J usage is TRBJ2-7; 10 bases match TRBD1. J lost 7 bases, V lost 6 bases, and 6 bases had no gene match. CDR3 size: 13 residues. From germline, CDR1 is MNHEY and CDR2 SMNVEV (reference sequence). This CDR3 reads CASRGTGALEQYF. The DNA for the CDR3 is TGTGCCAGCAGGGGGACAGGGGCCTTGGAGCAGTACTTC.